This entry describes one T cell receptor (beta chain). Clones were sequenced by immunoSEQ multiplex PCR, and TCRdb holds only the in-frame ones, with some missing. The table includes 2 million to 2.5 million clones, roughly 93% detected once. The donors were all Caucasian adults (living in Nashville, Tennessee). The data originate from a study of shared clonotypes between healthy human individuals. The CDR3 is made up of 13 amino acids. Trimming pared 6 bases from V and 12 bases from J, leaving 18 bases between. Germline CDR1 MNHNS, CDR2 SASEGT. This chain links TRBV6-1 with TRBJ2-1; D perhaps matches TRBD2 (5 bases). This sequence originates from a man aged 18 to 30 in good health. Some clones in this sample may be carry-over from other donors' samples. Sequences were obtained from naive CD4+ T cells from PBMCs. Subset indicated: CD45RA+ positively selected. The CDR3 region is CASSLDRSGGQFF. CDR3 nucleotides: TGTGCCAGCAGCCTAGACCGCAGCGGAGGGCAGTTCTTC.